The T cell receptor (beta chain) described here comes from a study of blood T cell repertoires in COVID-19. Using immunoSEQ multiplex PCR, the repertoire was profiled, and TCRdb retains in-frame clones only, with some absent. In the table there are 180,000 or so clones, 81% of which are singletons. The J segment lost 12 bases and the V segment lost 0 bases, leaving 6 bases of the junction unmatched. Germline CDR1 reads SGHDT; CDR2 reads YYEEEE. The CDR3 sequence is 12 residues long. The specimen sequenced was peripheral blood. The receptor's source is a middle-aged woman with COVID-19, enrolled during active disease. The J gene is TRBJ2-7, the V gene TRBV5-6; 7 positions agree with TRBD2. In DNA, the CDR3 is TGTGCCAGCAGCTTGGCGCTAGCGGACCCGTACGTC. This gives the protein CASSLALADPYV.